These T cell receptor beta chains were read from a single sample in a study of early T cells in non-severe SARS-CoV-2 infection. Via MiXCR, TCRdb re-called the 5' RACE reads, giving one row per CDR3 protein. The sample holds tens of thousands of distinct CDR3 sequences; about 10% are singletons and the top ten take roughly 6%. Material: whole blood, obtained at baseline. The receptors stem from an adult who was a healthcare worker with PCR-confirmed SARS-CoV-2 infection or an uninfected control (not recorded which). The CDR3 runs from the conserved cysteine through the conserved F or W.

j_call | v_call | cdr3_aa
TRBJ2-3 | TRBV19 | CASTRTQSSDTQYF
TRBJ2-1 | TRBV6-1 | CASRQGGSPNEQFF
TRBJ1-2 | TRBV4-1 | CASSQAPPGANYGYTF
TRBJ2-3 | TRBV9 | CASSAVGDTQYF
TRBJ2-3 | TRBV12-3/TRBV12-4 | CASSFSGSQQDTQYF
TRBJ1-4 | TRBV6-2/TRBV6-3 | CASRRDRLEEKLFF
TRBJ2-3 | TRBV7-7 | CASSLGRGDTQYF
TRBJ1-4 | TRBV7-9 | CASSAAPGQGPRKLFF
TRBJ2-7 | TRBV29-1 | CSVGSGRVYEQYF
TRBJ2-7 | TRBV5-6 | CASSLSGQGFEQYF
TRBJ1-2 | TRBV2 | CASSEGGGYTF
TRBJ2-4 | TRBV20-1 | CSAKAQRGGTKNIQYF
TRBJ2-7 | TRBV19 | CASSWRGGEQYF
TRBJ1-3 | TRBV12-3/TRBV12-4 | CASSFYSWSSENTIYF
TRBJ2-2 | TRBV13 | CASSSQGGQGGELFF
TRBJ2-1 | TRBV5-1 | CASSLQGQGAGNEQFF
TRBJ1-2 | TRBV6-1 | CASSEFRGRGYTF
TRBJ1-4 | TRBV5-1 | CASSLQTGRGEKLFF
TRBJ2-4 | TRBV12-3/TRBV12-4 | CASSLDSLGIQYF
TRBJ1-2 | TRBV5-1 | CASSPGAREQGYTF
TRBJ2-1 | TRBV7-2 | CASSPQRVSNEQFF
TRBJ2-1 | TRBV29-1 | CSVEAGTPYNEQFF
TRBJ2-1 | TRBV20-1 | CSARGTGAWNEQFF
TRBJ1-6 | TRBV7-8 | CASGGVSYNSPLHF
TRBJ1-1 | TRBV5-5 | CASSEILEAVEAFF
TRBJ2-1 | TRBV7-7 | CASSIRDGYSSYNEQFF
TRBJ2-5 | TRBV7-2 | CASSLGTSEETQYF
TRBJ2-5 | TRBV11-2 | CASSIKTGLAGIFQETQYF
TRBJ2-7 | TRBV6-1 | CAISRGAGYEQYF
TRBJ2-3 | TRBV4-3 | CASSQTGTGLSTDTQYF
TRBJ2-7 | TRBV10-2 | CASSATIYEQYF
TRBJ1-4 | TRBV7-2 | CASTFRGRHEKLFF
TRBJ1-1 | TRBV29-1 | CSVGDIEAFF
TRBJ2-7 | TRBV5-6 | CASTRTASYEQYF
TRBJ2-4 | TRBV7-8 | CASSLVSQGTTLGTKNIQYF
TRBJ1-3 | TRBV9 | CASSVSLTGNTIYF
TRBJ1-2 | TRBV29-1 | CSSYQLNYGYTF
TRBJ2-3 | TRBV18 | CASSPLSTDTQYF